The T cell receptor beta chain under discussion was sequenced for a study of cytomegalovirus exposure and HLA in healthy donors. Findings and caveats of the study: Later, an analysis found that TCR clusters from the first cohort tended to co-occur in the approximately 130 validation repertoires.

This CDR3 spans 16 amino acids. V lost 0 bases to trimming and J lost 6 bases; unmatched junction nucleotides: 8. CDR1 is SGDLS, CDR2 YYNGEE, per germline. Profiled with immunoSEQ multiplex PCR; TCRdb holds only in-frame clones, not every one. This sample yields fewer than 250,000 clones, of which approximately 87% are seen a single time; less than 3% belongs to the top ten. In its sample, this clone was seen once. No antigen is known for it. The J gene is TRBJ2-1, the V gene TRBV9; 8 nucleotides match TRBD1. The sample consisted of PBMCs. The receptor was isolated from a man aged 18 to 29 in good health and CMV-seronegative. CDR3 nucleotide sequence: TGTGCCAGCAGCGTAGATCCACAGGGGGGCTTCAATGAGCAGTTCTTC. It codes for CASSVDPQGGFNEQFF. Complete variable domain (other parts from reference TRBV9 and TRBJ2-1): DSGVTQTPKHLITATGQRVTLRCSPRSGDLSVYWYQQSLDQGLQFLIQYYNGEERAKGNILERFSAQQFPDLHSELNLSSLELGDSALYFCASSVDPQGGFNEQFFGPGTRLTVL.